These 7 T cell receptor beta chains originate from one sample sequenced in a study of T cell responses to AZD1222 COVID-19 vaccine. TCRdb's table, derived via immunoSEQ multiplex PCR, lists solely in-frame clones and lacks some. The sample records 80,000 to 130,000 clones, roughly nine tenths being singletons. The input for sequencing was peripheral blood, taken on day 0 of AZD1222 vaccination. The source of these receptors is an adult in good health.

The gene calls are TRBV3-1 (or the pseudogene TRBV3-2) and TRBJ2-3; 7 nucleotides align to TRBD1. Germline CDR1 and CDR2: LGHDT and YNNKEL (reference sequence). The CDR3 totals 15 residues. V lost 2 bases to trimming and J lost 4 bases; unmatched junction nucleotides: 6. The CDR3 nucleotides are TGTGCCAGCAGCCAATGGGACAGTAAACCAGATACGCAGTATTTT. Translating it yields CASSQWDSKPDTQYF.

This chain links TRBV6-5 with TRBJ2-7; 7 positions agree with TRBD1. CDR3 length equals 15 residues. V lost 0 bases to trimming and J lost 5 bases; unmatched junction nucleotides: 7. CDR1 MNHEY and CDR2 SVGAGI come from the germline V gene. CDR3 DNA sequence: TGTGCCAGCAGTTACTCGAAGCACAGGGGTCACGAGCAGTACTTC. Amino acids: CASSYSKHRGHEQYF.

The J gene is TRBJ1-1, the V gene TRBV28; a weak D match, TRBD1 (6 bases). Germline V gives CDR1 MDHEN, CDR2 SYDVKM. This CDR3 region has 16 residues. Trimming stripped 9 bases from V and 3 bases from J, with 23 bases between. CDR3 nucleotide sequence: TGTGCCAGTCGGGGGGCCCTTACCTTGACCGACACTGAAGCTTTCTTT. It encodes CASRGALTLTDTEAFF.

The chain has TRBV3-1 (or the pseudogene TRBV3-2) and TRBJ1-2; 8 bases are shared with TRBD1. From germline, CDR1 is LGHDT and CDR2 YNNKEL (reference sequence). V lost 4 bases, J lost 8 bases, and 12 bases stayed unmatched. The CDR3 runs 15 residues. The CDR3 is CASSPRTGSGGGYTF. CDR3 DNA sequence: TGTGCCAGCAGCCCACGGACAGGGAGTGGGGGCGGCTACACCTTC.

This clone came up once. The genes are TRBV4-1 and TRBJ1-4, with D unclear. The CDR3 is made up of 15 amino acids. V lost 0 bases to trimming and J lost 5 bases, with 10 bases between them. Germline CDR1 and CDR2: MGHRA and YSYEKL. The CDR3 protein is CASSQDRRENEKLFF. DNA for the CDR3: TGCGCCAGCAGCCAAGATAGGAGGGAAAATGAAAAACTGTTTTTT.

The CDR3 DNA follows: TGTGCCAGCAGCGCTTTCTGGGACAGTGAAGCTTTCTTT. Its translation: CASSAFWDSEAFF. The V and J genes are TRBV9 and TRBJ1-1, with 7 nucleotides matching TRBD1. The germline V gene has CDR1 SGDLS and CDR2 YYNGEE. V gave up 3 bases and J gave up 7 bases; unmatched junction bases: 6. CDR3 length equals 13 residues.

This clone was seen only once. The chain recombines TRBV6-5 with TRBJ1-1; D unclear. In germline, CDR1 is MNHEY, CDR2 SVGAGI. Trimming left V 6 bases short and J 3 bases short, with 11 bases between. CDR3 length equals 13 residues. CDR3 sequence (DNA): TGTGCCAGCAGAAGAATATCGTACACTGAAGCTTTCTTT. Protein: CASRRISYTEAFF.